This paragraph covers one T cell receptor beta chain sequence. Primers for the PCR totalled 60 Vbeta and 13 Jbeta. The protocol was immunoSEQ multiplex PCR, while the TCRdb copy is restricted to in-frame clones and leaves out a portion. The sample lists 200,000 to 250,000 clones, 60% to 85% occurring once. These data are taken from a study of cytomegalovirus exposure and HLA in healthy donors. Trimming pared 1 base from V and 8 bases from J, leaving 8 bases between. There are 13 residues in the CDR3. In germline, CDR1 is LGHNA, CDR2 YNFKEQ. The sequence was obtained from a man aged 40-55 years in good health and CMV-seronegative. The sample consisted of PBMCs. The chain combines TRBV4-2 with TRBJ2-2, with unresolved D. The DNA for the CDR3 is TGTGCCAGCAGCCAAGTCCTCGGGGGGGAGCTGTTTTTT. It is translated as CASSQVLGGELFF.